These 8 T cell receptor beta chains came from one sample sequenced in a study of cytomegalovirus exposure and HLA in healthy donors (dated by TCRdb to 2016 to 2017). The library relied on the immunoSEQ multiplex PCR assay. A mixture of 60 forward primers for TCR Vbeta segments and 13 reverse primers for TCR Jbeta segments was used in the multiplex PCR. The table was pulled from immuneACCESS by TCRdb, which kept in-frame rearrangements only. Such tables lose some clones; where checked, under half of the loss comes from unresolved V genes, and the rest has no known cause. This sample lists about 130,000 clones; roughly three quarters were detected once. The ten largest clones take up approximately 2% of the sample. Sequencing used PBMCs. Receptors were obtained from a man aged 25-45 years in good health and CMV-seronegative.

V usage is TRBV29-1 and J usage is TRBJ2-3; a weak D match, TRBD2 (5 bases). This CDR3 region has 13 residues. Germline V gives CDR1 SQVTM, CDR2 ANQGSEA. The V end lost 7 bases, the J end lost 7 bases, and 18 bases lay between the germline ends. CDR3 sequence reads: CSAAPDGKNTQYF. Here the CDR3 DNA reads TGCAGCGCGGCACCCGACGGGAAAAATACGCAGTATTTT.

The chain links TRBV19 to TRBJ2-7; 9 bases line up with TRBD1. CDR1 is LNHDA, CDR2 SQIVND, per germline (reference sequence). V lost 3 bases to trimming and J lost 7 bases; unmatched junction nucleotides: 10. The CDR3 extends over 15 amino acids. DNA for the CDR3: TGTGCCAGTAGTATCCCCGGGACAGGGCTGGGGGAGCAGTACTTC. The encoded protein is CASSIPGTGLGEQYF.

This chain connects TRBV28 to TRBJ2-7; the match to TRBD2 covers 9 bases. The J segment lost 3 bases and the V segment lost 5 bases, leaving 8 bases of the junction unmatched. The CDR3 contains 15 residues. Germline V gene data show CDR1 as MDHEN and CDR2 as SYDVKM. The CDR3 coding sequence is TGTGCCAGCAGTGGGGGACTAGCAGGATTCTACGAGCAGTACTTC. Translating gives CASSGGLAGFYEQYF.

J is TRBJ2-7 and V is TRBV27; perhaps TRBD1 as D (5 bases). The CDR3 is 14 amino acids. CDR1 is MNHEY, CDR2 SMNVEV, per germline (reference sequence). Trimming pared 3 bases from V and 6 bases from J, leaving 15 bases between. The CDR3: CASSLSGFFSEQYF. The CDR3 DNA follows: TGTGCCAGCAGTTTGTCAGGGTTTTTTAGCGAGCAGTACTTC.

This rearrangement joins TRBV5-1 to TRBJ1-2; 8 bases align to TRBD1. The CDR3 has 16 residues. The trim removed 1 base at V and 7 bases at J, leaving 12 bases unmatched. Germline V gene lookup returns CDR1 SGHRS and CDR2 YFSETQ. This chain's CDR3 is CASSLNTGTGGGGYTF. DNA for the CDR3: TGCGCCAGCAGCTTGAACACCGGGACAGGAGGTGGTGGCTACACCTTC.

On this clone: One end of the junction is discordant with germline, which a read error may explain. The chain employs TRBV2 and TRBJ2-7, with 9 bases that match TRBD2. The length of the CDR3 is 15 residues. Germline V gene lookup returns CDR1 SNHLY and CDR2 FYNNEI. DNA for the CDR3: TGTGCCAGCAGCGAAGGGACTAGCCGATCCTACGAGCAGTACTTC. Its protein is CASSEGTSRSYEQYF. Supplemented by reference TRBV2 and TRBJ2-7, the full variable domain reads EPEVTQTPSHQVTQMGQEVILRCVPISNHLYFYWYRQILGQKVEFLVSFYNNEISEKSEIFDDQFSVERPDGSNFTLKIRSTKLEDSAMYFCASSEGTSRSYEQYFGPGTRLTVT.

The chain recombines TRBV30 with TRBJ2-1, with 12 bases lining up with TRBD1. Germline trimming cut 5 bases from V and 4 bases from J; bases unmatched to any gene: 18. CDR1 and CDR2 from the germline V gene are GTSNPN and SVGIG (reference sequence). The CDR3 loop spans 19 amino acids. The CDR3 protein is CAWGGGDRGLWAKYNEQFF. As DNA, the CDR3 is TGTGCCTGGGGGGGCGGGGACAGGGGGCTTTGGGCGAAATACAATGAGCAGTTCTTC.

In DNA, the CDR3 is TGTGCCAGCAGTTACTCGGCTAGCGGGCAAGAGACCCAGTACTTC. Translating gives CASSYSASGQETQYF. This chain uses TRBV6-5 with TRBJ2-5, with TRBD2 matching 8 bases. Germline CDR1 reads MNHEY; CDR2 reads SVGAGI. V was pared by 0 bases and J by 2 bases, with 2 bases of the junction left unmatched. The CDR3 loop spans 15 amino acids.